This T cell receptor beta chain was recovered during a study of shared clonotypes between healthy human individuals. Study outcomes and limitations: It was the few donors that limited the genetic and exposure-history diversity represented. Even with large depth, rarefaction showed that sorted-subset sequencing was incomplete.

Positively selected for CCR7, the CD45RO-negative cells used as naive CD8 cells excluded terminally differentiated effector memory CD45RA+ cells. The assay ran at deep level. Sequencing was performed with immunoSEQ multiplex PCR; in TCRdb, only in-frame clones are kept and a portion is missing. Among roughly 810,000 clones, approximately 96% were seen once, and the ten largest hold around 0.21%. Remarks on this clone: Its antigen is still unknown.

The sequence was obtained from a man aged 25-45 years in good health. Sequencing input: naive CD8+ T cells sorted from blood.

CDR3 sequence reads: CASSTLQGYSYEQYF. The CDR3 DNA sequence: TGTGCCAGCAGTACCCTACAGGGGTACTCCTACGAGCAGTACTTC. This chain joins TRBV27 and TRBJ2-7; 7 bases map to TRBD1. CDR3 length: 15 amino acids. CDR1 and CDR2 from the germline V gene are MNHEY and SMNVEV (reference sequence). After removal of 5 bases from V and 0 bases from J, the junction contained 7 bases not matched to a gene.